Listed here are 29 T cell receptor beta chains from one sample, sequenced in a study of tissue T cells after allogeneic stem cell transplantation. Profiling relied on immunoSEQ multiplex PCR, and the TCRdb table lists in-frame clones only, not all of them. The sample lists more than 45,000 clones, roughly 73% occurring once. Sequencing input: sorted cells pooled from one or two spleens. The receptors were gathered from a pool of C57BL/6 mice in good health.

With regard to this clone: The listed genes are named as in mouse. The CDR3 end lies 1 residue beyond the end of the read and is filled in from the germline J gene. This chain links TRBV31 with TRBJ2-7, with D hard to call. V lost 2 bases and J 2 bases, leaving 4 bases between the germline ends. Per germline, CDR1 GKSSPN and CDR2 SITVG. CDR3 length: 11 amino acids. CDR3 protein: CAWSSPYEQYF. The sequenced CDR3 bases are TGTGCCTGGAGTTCACCCTATGAACAGTAC.

In this sample, this clone turned up a few times. Any gene name here is a mouse gene name. The sequence runs out 1 residue before the end of the CDR3; the remainder is reconstructed from the germline J gene. The chain uses TRBV5 and TRBJ2-1, with D possibly TRBD2 on 6 matching bases. This CDR3 is 15 amino acids long. Trimming pared 0 bases from V and 2 bases from J, leaving 8 bases between. Germline CDR1 reads LGHNA; CDR2 reads YNLKQL (reference sequence). Here the CDR3 reads CASSQETGYYAEQFF. Partial CDR3 DNA: TGTGCCAGCAGCCAAGAGACTGGTTACTATGCTGAGCAGTTC.

A remark on this clone: Gene names follow the mouse nomenclature. The CDR3 end is not reached by the read, which stops 1 residue before it; the germline J gene fills it in. The chain has TRBV15 and TRBJ2-1; D is possibly TRBD1 or TRBD2 (5 bases each). This CDR3 comprises 13 residues. V dropped 6 bases and J dropped 1 base, with 7 bases sitting between them. The germline CDR1 and CDR2 sequences are SGHND and FRSKSL. CDR3 loop: CASSRDNYAEQFF. Incomplete CDR3 DNA: TGTGCCAGCAGCAGGGACAACTATGCTGAGCAGTTC.

A remark on this clone: Germline and genes here are mouse. The read terminates 1 residue ahead of where the CDR3 ends, so the germline J gene completes it. The chain couples TRBV20 to TRBJ2-7; 7 bases are shared with TRBD2. CDR1 is GFQATS and CDR2 is STVNSAI in the germline V gene. J gave up 3 bases and V 3 bases, and 2 bases lay outside the gene matches. This CDR3 is 12 amino acids long. The CDR3 spells CGASLGVYEQYF. The sequenced CDR3 bases are TGTGGTGCTAGTCTGGGGGTCTATGAACAGTAC.

This clone came up a few times. Gene names follow the mouse nomenclature. The read is 1 residue too short to cover the CDR3 end, so that end is filled in from the germline J gene. The chain is built from TRBV13-3 and TRBJ2-7, with 11 bases identical to TRBD1. Germline lookup yields CDR1 NNHDY and CDR2 SYVADS. This CDR3 has 14 amino acids. Germline trimming cut 2 bases from V and 2 bases from J; bases unmatched to any gene: 0. The CDR3 bases that were read are TGTGCCAGCAGTGAGGGACAGGGGGCCTATGAACAGTAC. Translated: CASSEGQGAYEQY. The whole CDR3 sequence is CASSEGQGAYEQYF.

Concerning this clone itself: These gene names are mouse names. The read ends 1 residue early relative to the CDR3; the germline J gene fills the gap. The chain links TRBV13-2 to TRBJ2-7; D is undetermined. Germline V gives CDR1 NNHNN, CDR2 SYGAGS (reference sequence). Trimming stripped 0 bases from V and 0 bases from J, with 7 bases between. There are 14 residues in the CDR3. Partial CDR3 DNA: TGTGCCAGCGGTGATGCAGACTACTCCTATGAACAGTAC. Amino acids: CASGDADYSYEQY. The full CDR3 is CASGDADYSYEQYF.

A note on this clone: Gene names and germline match the mouse. Read coverage stops 1 residue before the CDR3 terminus; the germline J gene supplies the remainder. V is TRBV26 and J is TRBJ2-4; D gene ambiguous. Deletions cut 2 bases from V and 2 bases from J, with 5 bases between. Germline CDR1 reads KGHPV; CDR2 reads FQNQEV (reference sequence). The CDR3 has 13 amino acids. Here the CDR3 reads CASSLGFQNTLYF. Partial CDR3 DNA: TGTGCCAGCAGTCTGGGGTTTCAAAACACCTTGTAC. The variable domain in full, with the rest retrieved from reference TRBV26 and TRBJ2-4, is NSKVIQTPRYLVKGQGQKAKMRCIPEKGHPVVFWYQQNKNNEFKFLINFQNQEVLQQIDMTEKRFSAECPSNSPCSLEIQSSEAGDSALYLCASSLGFQNTLYFGAGTRLSVL.

As to this clone: These gene names are mouse names. The read ends 1 residue before the CDR3 terminus; that terminus is restored from the germline J gene. The chain uses TRBV20 and TRBJ1-3; the D is unclear. The CDR3 length is 12 residues. Trimming shortened V by 4 bases and J by 0 bases, and 4 bases separated the two germline ends. Germline-derived CDR1 and CDR2 are GFQATS and STVNSAI. The CDR3 sequence is CGATSSGNTLYF. The DNA read from the CDR3 is TGTGGTGCTACGAGTTCTGGAAATACGCTCTAT. The whole variable domain, remainder taken from reference TRBV20 and TRBJ1-3, is GALVYQYPRRTICKSGTSMRMECQAVGFQATSVAWYRQSPQKTFELIALSTVNSAIKYEQNFTQEKFPISHPNLSFSSMTVLNAYLEDRGLYLCGATSSGNTLYFGEGSRLIVV.

Of note for this clone: Mouse names are used for the genes. The CDR3 extends 1 residue past the end of the read, so its final part is completed from the germline J gene. V usage is TRBV13-1 and J usage is TRBJ2-5, with a weak D call TRBD1 (5 bases). The CDR3 runs 12 residues. Germline CDR1 NSHNY, CDR2 SYGAGN. V was trimmed by 3 bases and J by 8 bases, leaving 10 bases between them. The chain's CDR3 is CASSVREGTQYF. Incomplete CDR3 DNA: TGTGCCAGCAGTGTCAGGGAGGGCACCCAGTAC.

Points on this clone: Any gene name here is a mouse gene name. CDR3 DNA (partial): TGTGCCAGCAGTATAAGGGGTGACTCCGACTACACC. Translated: CASSIRGDSDYT. The whole CDR3 is CASSIRGDSDYTF. The chain combines TRBV19 with TRBJ1-2; D is possibly TRBD1 (5 bases). The observed sequence ends 1 residue before the CDR3 terminus, with the missing tail filled in from the germline J gene. Trimming left V 1 base short and J 3 bases short, with 7 bases between. This CDR3 region has 13 residues. Germline V gene lookup returns CDR1 FNHDT and CDR2 SITEND (reference sequence).

Note on this clone: Germline and genes here are mouse. The read terminates 1 residue before the CDR3 end, so the remaining end is supplied by the germline J gene. The chain joins TRBV13-1 to TRBJ1-4; 9 bases are a match to TRBD1. V gave up 5 bases and J gave up 5 bases; unmatched junction bases: 1. CDR1 NSHNY and CDR2 SYGAGN come from the germline V gene. This CDR3 comprises 13 residues. CDR3 sequence: CASRGTGNERLFF. Incomplete CDR3 DNA: TGTGCCAGCAGGGGGACAGGGAACGAAAGATTATTT.

Details on this clone: The germline and genes are mouse ones. The sequence runs out 1 residue before the end of the CDR3; the remainder is reconstructed from the germline J gene. The J gene is TRBJ1-6, the V gene TRBV13-2, with D perhaps TRBD1 (6 bases). TRBJ1-6 is an ORF, with its function uncertain. From germline, CDR1 is NNHNN and CDR2 SYGAGS (reference sequence). Trimming took 3 bases from V and 4 from J, leaving 11 bases between them. CDR3 length equals 15 residues. CDR3 DNA (partial): TGTGCCAGCGGTGGGCCGGGACAATATAATTCGCCCCTCTAC. This translates into CASGGPGQYNSPLY. The entire CDR3 reads CASGGPGQYNSPLYF.

To note about this clone: Gene labels here are mouse ones. The read halts 1 residue ahead of the CDR3 end, with the missing end drawn from the germline J gene. This chain links TRBV26 with TRBJ2-2, with 12 bases identical to TRBD2. CDR1 KGHPV and CDR2 FQNQEV come from the germline V gene (reference sequence). The CDR3 is made up of 16 amino acids. J gave up 4 bases and V 2 bases, and 2 bases lay outside the gene matches. The CDR3 reads CASSLDWGGGTGQLYF. CDR3 DNA (partial): TGTGCCAGCAGTCTGGACTGGGGGGGCGGCACCGGGCAGCTCTAC.

Of note for this clone: Mouse gene names apply. The observed sequence ends 1 residue before the CDR3 terminus, with the missing tail filled in from the germline J gene. The rearrangement uses TRBV19 and TRBJ1-1, with D possibly TRBD1 on 6 matching bases. The germline V gene has CDR1 FNHDT and CDR2 SITEND (reference sequence). Between the trimmed V and J ends, which lost 4 bases and 3 bases, there was a span of 10 bases. The length of the CDR3 is 13 residues. CDR3 residues: CASSVHRDTEVFF. The part of the CDR3 DNA that was read is TGTGCCAGCAGTGTACACAGGGACACAGAAGTCTTC.

In the case of this clone: The listed genes are named as in mouse. Read sequence stops 1 residue before the CDR3 end, and the germline J gene provides the missing end. The chain has TRBV19 and TRBJ2-7, with TRBD2 matching over 9 bases. The CDR3 sequence is 14 residues long. The germline V gene has CDR1 FNHDT and CDR2 SITEND (reference sequence). V was pared by 2 bases and J by 1 base, with 1 base of the junction left unmatched. The CDR3 DNA, read in part, is TGTGCCAGCAGTATCCTGGGGGGGTCCTATGAACAGTAC. Translated, it gives CASSILGGSYEQY. The entire CDR3 protein reads CASSILGGSYEQYF.

A note on this clone: Gene names refer to mouse genes. The CDR3 end lies 1 residue beyond the end of the read and is filled in from the germline J gene. The chain uses TRBV13-3 and TRBJ1-4, with D possibly matching TRBD1 (6 bases). Deletions cut 2 bases from V and 4 bases from J, with 9 bases between. From germline, CDR1 is NNHDY and CDR2 SYVADS. The CDR3 spans 14 residues. CDR3 sequence reads: CASSEQGVNERLFF. The covered CDR3 bases are TGTGCCAGCAGTGAACAGGGTGTCAACGAAAGATTATTT.

Comment on this clone: The gene symbols are mouse symbols. The read terminates 1 residue ahead of where the CDR3 ends, so the germline J gene completes it. In the same sample, other DNA sequences code for this CDR3. The rearrangement uses TRBV1 and TRBJ2-7, with TRBD2 matching over 11 bases. J lost 4 bases, V lost 2 bases, and 1 base had no gene match. The CDR3 has 14 amino acids. Germline V gene data show CDR1 as NSQYPW and CDR2 as LRSPGD (reference sequence). The CDR3 DNA, read in part, is TGCACCTGCAGTGCACGGGACTGGGGGTATGAACAGTAC. This gives the protein CTCSARDWGYEQY. The CDR3, in full, reads CTCSARDWGYEQYF.

Of note for this clone: Mouse gene names and germline throughout. The CDR3 end falls 1 residue outside the read, so it is completed with the germline J gene. Different DNA sequences within this sample yield the same CDR3. The chain has TRBV13-2 and TRBJ2-5, with 7 positions matching TRBD2. V shed 5 bases, J shed 2 bases, and the junction held 2 bases outside the gene matches. Per the germline V gene, CDR1 is NNHNN and CDR2 is SYGAGS (reference sequence). The CDR3 consists of 13 residues. CDR3 bases read: TGTGCCAGCGGAGCTGGGGGCCAAGACACCCAGTAC. Protein product: CASGAGGQDTQY. The full CDR3 protein is CASGAGGQDTQYF.

This clone was counted a single time. These gene names are mouse names. Coverage ceases 1 residue before the CDR3 finishes, and the germline J gene fills in the end. The genes are TRBV3 and TRBJ1-1, with D possibly TRBD1 on 5 matching bases. CDR1 and CDR2 (germline): SNHLY, FYNGKV (reference sequence). CDR3 length: 14 amino acids. V dropped 5 bases and J dropped 4 bases, with 14 bases sitting between them. CDR3 sequence reads: CASSPGGRGTEVFF. The CDR3 DNA, read in part, is TGTGCCAGCAGCCCCGGCGGAAGGGGCACAGAAGTCTTC.

This clone was picked up one time. Gene names denote mouse genes. The read ends 1 residue shy of where the CDR3 ends; the end is completed using the germline J gene. The V call is TRBV3, the J call TRBJ1-2, with 8 bases identical to TRBD1. Per germline, CDR1 SNHLY and CDR2 FYNGKV (reference sequence). The J segment lost 2 bases and the V segment lost 5 bases, leaving 4 bases of the junction unmatched. The CDR3 loop spans 14 amino acids. Here the CDR3 reads CASSLRQGNSDYTF. The CDR3 DNA, read in part, is TGTGCCAGCAGCCTCCGACAGGGGAACTCCGACTACACC.

As for this clone: Here the gene names and germline are mouse. From the germline J gene comes the end of the CDR3, since the read stops 1 residue before it. This chain links TRBV16 with TRBJ2-5; no clear D. V lost 4 bases to trimming and J lost 5 bases, with 4 bases between them. The CDR3 has 11 residues. Germline V gives CDR1 SGHSA, CDR2 FRNQAP. The CDR3 DNA, read in part, is TGTGCAAGCAGCTCGACAGACACCCAGTAC. It encodes CASSSTDTQY. The full CDR3 reads CASSSTDTQYF.

This clone was picked up a small number of times. Each gene name is a mouse one. The DNA read from the CDR3 is TGTGCCAGCAGCTCAAACGAAAGATTATTT. Protein product: CASSSNERLF. The whole CDR3 sequence is CASSSNERLFF. The J gene is TRBJ1-4, the V gene TRBV3; D remains unclear. The CDR3 end falls 1 residue outside the read, so it is completed with the germline J gene. CDR3 length: 11 amino acids. Germline loops: CDR1 SNHLY, CDR2 FYNGKV (reference sequence). The V end was cut by 4 bases, the J end by 5 bases, with 2 bases between.

With respect to this clone: Germline and genes: mouse. Coverage ceases 1 residue before the CDR3 finishes, and the germline J gene fills in the end. This chain links TRBV16 with TRBJ2-5, with 12 bases lining up with TRBD2. V was pared by 4 bases and J by 2 bases, with 4 bases of the junction left unmatched. The CDR3 is 16 residues long. Germline CDR1 and CDR2: SGHSA and FRNQAP. The CDR3 is CASSYWDWGAQDTQYF. The covered CDR3 bases are TGTGCAAGCAGCTACTGGGACTGGGGGGCCCAAGACACCCAGTAC.

This clone has just a few counts. Each gene name is a mouse one. The CDR3 DNA, read in part, is TGTGCCAGCAGCCAAGTGGGGGACAGGGACGAAAGATTATTT. Its protein product is CASSQVGDRDERLF. The whole CDR3 sequence is CASSQVGDRDERLFF. The chain employs TRBV2 and TRBJ1-4; 9 bases fit TRBD1. With the read ending 1 residue before the CDR3 end, the germline J gene is used to fill in that end. The ends lost 1 base at V and 6 bases at J; junction bases unmatched: 3. CDR3 size: 15 residues. Germline-derived CDR1 and CDR2 are LGHNA and YSYQKL.

As to this clone: Gene names and germline refer to mouse. The sequenced CDR3 bases are TGTGCCAGCAGCCAAGATTTCCATAATTCGCCCCTCTAC. Translated: CASSQDFHNSPLY. The whole CDR3 protein is CASSQDFHNSPLYF. The chain combines TRBV5 with TRBJ1-6; D unclear. The read gets to within 1 residue of the CDR3 end, and the germline J gene fills in the rest. TRBJ1-6 is treated as an ORF (open reading frame) with a function not yet certain. V lost 0 bases to trimming and J lost 5 bases, with 5 bases between them. The CDR3 loop spans 14 amino acids. In germline, CDR1 is LGHNA, CDR2 YNLKQL (reference sequence).

Details on this clone: Mouse names are used for the genes. The read comes to an end 1 residue before the CDR3 does, leaving the germline J gene to fill in the end. The chain carries TRBV16 and TRBJ2-2; no definite D call. Per germline, CDR1 SGHSA and CDR2 FRNQAP. The V and J ends lost 0 bases and 1 base respectively, with 3 bases between them. CDR3 length equals 14 residues. The covered CDR3 bases are TGTGCAAGCAGCTTAGACCGAAACACCGGGCAGCTCTAC. Amino acid sequence: CASSLDRNTGQLY. The CDR3 in full is CASSLDRNTGQLYF.

As regards this clone: Any gene name here is a mouse gene name. The CDR3 extends 1 residue past the end of the read, so its final part is completed from the germline J gene. This chain joins TRBV19 and TRBJ2-3, with 10 bases fitting TRBD1. This CDR3 region has 16 residues. J gave up 0 bases and V 0 bases, and 1 base lay outside the gene matches. Per germline, CDR1 FNHDT and CDR2 SITEND (reference sequence). CDR3 DNA, as far as it was read: TGTGCCAGCAGTATAGGGGACAGGGGTAGTGCAGAAACGCTGTAT. It specifies CASSIGDRGSAETLY. The complete CDR3 protein is CASSIGDRGSAETLYF.

This clone was seen only a few times. Genes and germline are mouse. Read data end 1 residue before the CDR3 end; the end is taken from the germline J gene. J is TRBJ2-7 and V is TRBV12-1; 7 bases align to TRBD2. The germline CDR1 and CDR2 sequences are SGHSN and HYEKVE. The CDR3 has 12 amino acids. V gave up 4 bases and J gave up 2 bases; unmatched junction bases: 1. The CDR3 DNA, read in part, is TGTGCCAGCTCCCTGGGGGCCTATGAACAGTAC. Translating gives CASSLGAYEQY. The entire CDR3 sequence reads CASSLGAYEQYF. Full variable domain (outside the CDR3, taken from reference TRBV12-1 and TRBJ2-7): DSGVVQSPRHIIKEKGGRSVLTCIPISGHSNVVWYQQTLGKELKFLIQHYEKVERDKGFLPSRFSVQQFDDYHSEMNMSALELEDSAMYFCASSLGAYEQYFGPGTRLTVL.

A note on this clone: Gene names are mouse gene names. CDR3 loop: CASGGDKYNSPLYF. The sequenced part of the CDR3 DNA is TGTGCCAGCGGTGGGGACAAATATAATTCGCCCCTCTAC. The V call is TRBV13-2, the J call TRBJ1-6, with D possibly matching TRBD1 (6 bases). The CDR3 is cut off 1 residue early in the read; its end comes from the germline J gene. TRBJ1-6 is sorted into the ORF group, with uncertain function. Trimming cost V 3 bases and J 4 bases, with 8 bases left between them. Germline-derived CDR1 and CDR2 are NNHNN and SYGAGS (reference sequence). This CDR3 is 14 amino acids long.